What follows is one T cell receptor beta chain and its context. These data belong to a study of T cell changes during pregnancy in multiple sclerosis. Profiling relied on immunoSEQ multiplex PCR, and the TCRdb table lists in-frame clones only, not all of them. The table shows roughly 84,000 clones, with 93% occurring only once. CDR3 length: 15 amino acids. Trimming pared 1 base from V and 11 bases from J, leaving 19 bases between. Germline loops: CDR1 SGDLS, CDR2 YYNGEE. Sequences were derived from peripheral blood, sampled in the third trimester of pregnancy. This clonotype was sampled from a female donor in good health, enrolled as a control in a pregnancy study. This chain joins TRBV9 and TRBJ2-1; D is perhaps TRBD2 (5 bases). CDR3 residues: CASSVNVGEGAQQFF. Written as DNA, the CDR3 is TGTGCCAGCAGCGTAAACGTGGGAGAAGGAGCACAGCAGTTCTTC.